The source of this TCR beta chain is a study of memory CD4+ T cells and cytomegalovirus serostatus. The overall study: Donors were healthy Belgian adults, under 10 CMV seropositive and under 30 seronegative.

Single viable CD3+CD4+CD8-CD45RO+ cells were sorted as the memory CD4+ T cells. CMV serostatus came from serum IgG against pp150, pp28, p38, p52. In the original analysis: Out-of-frame sequences were removed, leaving roughly 2.1 million distinct TCRbeta sequences. Using immunoSEQ multiplex PCR, the repertoire was profiled, and TCRdb retains in-frame clones only, with some absent. The V and J calls and clone size were taken over from that table, and D and trimming were inferred from the DNA. The table has over 60,000 clones, 82% seen once; the top ten hold roughly 0.9%. Study-level results: About 40% of the roughly 150 known CMV-associated TCRbeta sequences appeared in CD4+ memory.

About this clone itself: No antigen is known for it.

The sequencing input was memory CD4+ T cells from blood. This receptor was taken from an adult in good health and CMV-seronegative.

The CDR3 sequence: CASRAETGRNNSPLHF. As DNA, the CDR3 is TGTGCCAGCAGGGCAGAGACAGGGAGGAATAATTCACCCCTCCACTTT. J is TRBJ1-6 and V is TRBV2, with 7 bases that match TRBD1. The CDR3 has 16 residues. J gave up 5 bases and V 6 bases, and 10 bases lay outside the gene matches. Germline values: CDR1 SNHLY, CDR2 FYNNEI.